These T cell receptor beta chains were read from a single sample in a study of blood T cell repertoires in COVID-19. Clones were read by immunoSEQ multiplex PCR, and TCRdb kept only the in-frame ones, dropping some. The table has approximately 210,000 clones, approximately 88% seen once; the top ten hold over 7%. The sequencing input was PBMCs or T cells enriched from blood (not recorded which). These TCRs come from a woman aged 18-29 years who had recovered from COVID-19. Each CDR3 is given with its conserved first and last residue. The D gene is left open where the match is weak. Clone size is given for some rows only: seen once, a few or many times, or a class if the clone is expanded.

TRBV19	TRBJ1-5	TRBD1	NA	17	TGTGCCAGTAGTCGGGAGGGGAGGGGGCTTGGGAATCAGCCCCAGCATTTT	CASSREGRGLGNQPQHF
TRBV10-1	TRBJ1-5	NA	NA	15	TGCGCCAGCAGGGATGGGAGCGGAGGCAATCAGCCCCAGCATTTT	CASRDGSGGNQPQHF
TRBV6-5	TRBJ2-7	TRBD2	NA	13	TGTGCCAGCAGTCCGGGGGGAATAAACGAGCAGTACTTC	CASSPGGINEQYF
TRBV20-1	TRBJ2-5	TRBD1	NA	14	TGCAGTGCTAGTGGGACAGCTCTACAAGAGACCCAGTACTTC	CSASGTALQETQYF
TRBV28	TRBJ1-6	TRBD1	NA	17	TGTGCCAGCAGCCTGGTGGGACAGGCCTTCCCCCGGTCGCCCCTCCACTTT	CASSLVGQAFPRSPLHF
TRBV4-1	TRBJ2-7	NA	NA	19	TGCGCCAGCAGCCTCAAAATAAACCCAGGGACAAGGCATTCCTACGAGCAGTACTTC	CASSLKINPGTRHSYEQYF
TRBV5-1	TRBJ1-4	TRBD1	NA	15	TGCGCCAGCAGCTCCGGGACAGGGGAGAATGAAAAACTGTTTTTT	CASSSGTGENEKLFF
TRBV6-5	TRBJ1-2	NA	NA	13	TGTGCCAGCAGTTCGGAGACAGGCTATGGCTACACCTTC	CASSSETGYGYTF
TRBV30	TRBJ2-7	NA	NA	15	TGTGCCTGGGACAGTGGGGTAGGGAGCTCCTACGAGCAGTACTTC	CAWDSGVGSSYEQYF
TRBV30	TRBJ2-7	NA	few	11	TGTGCCTGGGGTCAATCCTACGAGCAGTACTTC	CAWGQSYEQYF
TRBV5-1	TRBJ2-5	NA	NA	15	TGCGCCAGCAGCTTAAGCGGTGCTGAACAAGAGACCCAGTACTTC	CASSLSGAEQETQYF
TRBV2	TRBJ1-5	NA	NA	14	TGTGCCAGCAGTGATTCTTATAGCAATCAGCCCCAGCATTTT	CASSDSYSNQPQHF
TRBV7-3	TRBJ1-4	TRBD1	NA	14	TGTGCCAGCAGACAAGACAGGGTGGATGAAAAACTGTTTTTT	CASRQDRVDEKLFF
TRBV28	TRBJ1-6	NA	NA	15	TGTGCCAGCAGGGAAAGGGAGACCTATAATTCACCCCTCCACTTT	CASRERETYNSPLHF
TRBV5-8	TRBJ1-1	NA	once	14	TGTGCCAGCAGCGCGGGGTGGGGGAACACTGAAGCTTTCTTT	CASSAGWGNTEAFF
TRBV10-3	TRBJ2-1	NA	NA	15	TGTGCCATCAGCTGGGAGGTTCAAGCGGGCAATGAGCAGTTCTTC	CAISWEVQAGNEQFF
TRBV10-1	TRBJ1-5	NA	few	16	TGCGCCAGCAGCGAACTTTACCCTAGGCTTAGTCAGCCCCAGCATTTT	CASSELYPRLSQPQHF
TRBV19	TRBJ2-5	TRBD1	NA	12	TGTGCCAGTAGTATGGACAGGGGGACCCAGTACTTC	CASSMDRGTQYF
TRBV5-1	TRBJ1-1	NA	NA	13	TGCGCCAGCAGCTTGGACAGGACGTTTGAAGCTTTCTTT	CASSLDRTFEAFF
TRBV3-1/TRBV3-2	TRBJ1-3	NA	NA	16	TGTGCCAGCAGCCCGCGGGGTACGAGCTCTGGAAACACCATATATTTT	CASSPRGTSSGNTIYF
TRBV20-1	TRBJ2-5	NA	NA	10	TGCAGTACGGGCGGGGAGACCCAGTACTTC	CSTGGETQYF
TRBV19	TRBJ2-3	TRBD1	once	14	TGTGCCAGTAATGAGGGACAGGCCACAGATACGCAGTATTTT	CASNEGQATDTQYF
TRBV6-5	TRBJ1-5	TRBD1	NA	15	TGTGCCAGCATTTCAGGGGGGCCGGGCAATCAGCCCCAGCATTTT	CASISGGPGNQPQHF
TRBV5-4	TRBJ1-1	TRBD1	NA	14	TGTGCCAGCAGCTTGGTGAGACAGGGCGGTGAAGCTTTCTTT	CASSLVRQGGEAFF
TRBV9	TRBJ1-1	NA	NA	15	TGTGCCAGCAGCGTAGCGGAATGGGGGGGCACTGAAGCTTTCTTT	CASSVAEWGGTEAFF
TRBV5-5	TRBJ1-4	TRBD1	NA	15	TGTGCCAGCAGCCCGACAACAGGGGATAGGGAAAAACTGTTTTTT	CASSPTTGDREKLFF
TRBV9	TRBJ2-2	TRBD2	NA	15	TGTGCCAGCAGCGTATCCACTAGCGCCACCGGGGAGCTGTTTTTT	CASSVSTSATGELFF
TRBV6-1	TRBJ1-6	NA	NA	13	TGTGCCAGCATTGCAGCCGGGAATTCACCCCTCCACTTT	CASIAAGNSPLHF
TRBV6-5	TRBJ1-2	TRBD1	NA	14	TGTGCCAGCAGTTACCCTACAGGGGGCGATGGCTACACCTTC	CASSYPTGGDGYTF
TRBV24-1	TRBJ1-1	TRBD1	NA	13	TGTGCCACCAGCGGGGACAGCAACACTGAAGCTTTCTTT	CATSGDSNTEAFF